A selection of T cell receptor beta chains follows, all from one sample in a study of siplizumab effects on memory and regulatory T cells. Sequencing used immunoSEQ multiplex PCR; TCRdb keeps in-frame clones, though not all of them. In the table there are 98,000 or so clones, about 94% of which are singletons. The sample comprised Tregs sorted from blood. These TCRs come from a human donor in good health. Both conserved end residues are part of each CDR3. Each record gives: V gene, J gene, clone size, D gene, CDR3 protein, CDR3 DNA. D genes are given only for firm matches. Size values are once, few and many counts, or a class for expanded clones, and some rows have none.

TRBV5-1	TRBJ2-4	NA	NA	CASSYRPRAQNIQYF	TGCGCCAGCAGCTATCGGCCCCGGGCCCAAAACATTCAGTACTTC
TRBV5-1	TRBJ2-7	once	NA	CASSLVAGSYEQYF	TGCGCCAGCAGCTTGGTAGCCGGATCCTACGAGCAGTACTTC
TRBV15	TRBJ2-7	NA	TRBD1	CATSRRGQGAFEQYF	TGTGCCACCAGCAGAAGGGGACAGGGAGCGTTCGAGCAGTACTTC
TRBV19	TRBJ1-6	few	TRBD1	CASSRRQGQNSPLHF	TGTGCCAGTAGTCGGCGACAGGGCCAGAATTCACCCCTCCACTTT
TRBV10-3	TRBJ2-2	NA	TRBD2	CAIRETSGVTGELFF	TGTGCCATCAGGGAGACTAGCGGGGTCACCGGGGAGCTGTTTTTT
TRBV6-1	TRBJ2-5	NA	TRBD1	CASSVNRGRGETQYF	TGTGCCAGCAGTGTCAACAGGGGGCGCGGGGAGACCCAGTACTTC
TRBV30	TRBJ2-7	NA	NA	CAWTGAAYEQYF	TGTGCCTGGACAGGGGCCGCCTACGAGCAGTACTTC
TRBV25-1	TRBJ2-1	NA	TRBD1	CASSPSTGVLHNEQFF	TGTGCCAGCAGTCCTTCAACAGGGGTCCTCCACAATGAGCAGTTCTTC
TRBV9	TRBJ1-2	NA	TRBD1	CASSKQGNYGYTF	TGTGCCAGCAGCAAACAGGGGAACTATGGCTACACCTTC
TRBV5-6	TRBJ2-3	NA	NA	CASSLVGKPLTDTQYF	TGTGCCAGCAGCTTGGTGGGGAAACCACTCACAGATACGCAGTATTTT
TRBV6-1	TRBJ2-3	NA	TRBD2	CASTTWAGETDTQYF	TGTGCCAGCACCACCTGGGCGGGAGAGACAGATACGCAGTATTTT
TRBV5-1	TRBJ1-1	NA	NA	CASSLGVLTVEAFF	TGCGCCAGCAGCTTGGGAGTCTTGACAGTTGAAGCTTTCTTT
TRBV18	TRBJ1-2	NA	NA	CASSPTGRYGYTF	TGTGCCAGCTCACCAACAGGGCGCTATGGCTACACCTTC
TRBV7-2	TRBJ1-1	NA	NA	CASSTMPPGGTEAFF	TGTGCCAGCAGCACCATGCCACCCGGGGGCACTGAAGCTTTCTTT
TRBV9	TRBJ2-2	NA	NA	CASSVRVNTGELFF	TGTGCCAGCAGCGTACGGGTAAACACCGGGGAGCTGTTTTTT
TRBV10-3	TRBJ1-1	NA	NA	CASQGGLNTEAFF	TGTGCCAGTCAGGGTGGGCTTAACACTGAAGCTTTCTTT
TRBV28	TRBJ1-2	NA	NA	CASSFTGLLNYGYTF	TGTGCCAGCAGCTTTACAGGGCTATTAAACTATGGCTACACCTTC
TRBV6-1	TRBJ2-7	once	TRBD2	CASSELAGGSYEQYF	TGTGCCAGCAGTGAACTAGCGGGGGGCTCCTACGAGCAGTACTTC
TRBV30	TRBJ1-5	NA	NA	CAWSATGGEPQHF	TGTGCCTGGAGTGCTACAGGTGGGGAGCCCCAGCATTTT
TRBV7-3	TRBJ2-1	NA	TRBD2	CASSLNSGRASYNEQFF	TGTGCCAGCAGCCTTAATAGCGGGAGGGCATCCTACAATGAGCAGTTCTTC
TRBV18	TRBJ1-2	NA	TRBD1	CASSPGTGGNYGYTF	TGTGCCAGCTCACCTGGGACAGGGGGGAACTATGGCTACACCTTC
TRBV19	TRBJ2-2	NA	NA	CASRVTGVGELFF	TGTGCCAGTAGGGTGACCGGGGTCGGGGAGCTGTTTTTT
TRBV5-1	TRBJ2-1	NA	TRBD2	CASSPGLAGGYEQFF	TGCGCCAGCAGCCCCGGACTAGCGGGGGGTTATGAGCAGTTCTTC
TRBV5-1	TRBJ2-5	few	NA	CASSHRWVQETQYF	TGCGCCAGCAGCCATCGCTGGGTCCAAGAGACCCAGTACTTC
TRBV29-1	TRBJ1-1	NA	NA	CSVAGAGLRNTEAFF	TGCAGCGTTGCGGGGGCAGGGCTTCGGAACACTGAAGCTTTCTTT
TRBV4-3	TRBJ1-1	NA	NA	CASSQSSQGSTEAFF	TGCGCCAGCAGCCAATCTTCGCAGGGAAGTACTGAAGCTTTCTTT
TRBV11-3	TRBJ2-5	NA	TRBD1	CASSLVAGTGLETQYF	TGTGCCAGCAGCTTAGTGGCCGGGACAGGGTTGGAGACCCAGTACTTC
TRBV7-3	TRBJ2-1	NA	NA	CASSLTSGPYNEQFF	TGTGCCAGCAGCTTAACGAGCGGGCCCTACAATGAGCAGTTCTTC
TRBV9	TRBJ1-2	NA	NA	CASSPPGREAYGYTF	TGTGCCAGCAGCCCTCCTGGGAGGGAGGCCTATGGCTACACCTTC
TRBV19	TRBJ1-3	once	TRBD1	CASSPWTGSGNTIYF	TGTGCCAGTAGTCCTTGGACAGGCTCTGGAAACACCATATATTTT
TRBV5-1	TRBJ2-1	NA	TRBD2	CASSSLPSGEVNEQFF	TGCGCCAGCAGCTCATTACCTAGCGGGGAGGTCAATGAGCAGTTCTTC
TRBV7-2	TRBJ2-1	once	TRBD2	CASSYGLAGGLNEQFF	TGTGCCAGCAGCTATGGACTAGCGGGAGGGTTGAATGAGCAGTTCTTC